These T cell receptor beta chains were read from a single sample in a study of blood T cell repertoires in COVID-19. Only in-frame clones appear in the TCRdb table, and some are missing; sequencing was by immunoSEQ multiplex PCR. The data show more than 300,000 clones, about 90% seen once. The sample comprised PBMCs or T cells enriched from blood (not recorded which). The receptors were sampled from a middle-aged man in a cohort exposed to, infected with or recovered from COVID-19 (not recorded which). The CDR3 runs from the conserved cysteine through the conserved F or W. D genes are given only for firm matches. Rows may omit the clone size; those that give it use once, few, many or a size class.

TRBD1 TRBJ1-5 TRBV27 - TGTGCCAGCAGTTTAGGAGGGACAGGGGGCAATCAGCCCCAGCATTTT CASSLGGTGGNQPQHF
TRBD1 TRBJ1-5 TRBV18 - TGTGCCAGCTCACCTACGGGACAGGGGGGTCAGCCCCAGCATTTT CASSPTGQGGQPQHF
- TRBJ1-5 TRBV5-6 - TGTGCCAGCAGCTTGATGGGGGGTAGCAATCAGCCCCAGCATTTT CASSLMGGSNQPQHF
- TRBJ2-2 TRBV7-9 - TGTGCCAGCAGCTCGACTATGGTGAACACCGGGGAGCTGTTTTTT CASSSTMVNTGELFF
TRBD2 TRBJ2-1 TRBV5-1 - TGCGCCAGCAGCTTCGGACTAGCGGGAGGTAACTCCTACAATGAGCAGTTCTTC CASSFGLAGGNSYNEQFF
TRBD1 TRBJ2-1 TRBV7-6 once TGTGCCAGCAGCTCTCAGGGGGATTACAATGAGCAGTTCTTC CASSSQGDYNEQFF
TRBD1 TRBJ2-3 TRBV4-2 - TGTGCCAGCAGCCAAGGCGGCGGACAGGGAGAAGATACGCAGTATTTT CASSQGGGQGEDTQYF
TRBD2 TRBJ2-1 TRBV11-2 - TGTGCCAGCAGCTCCCTAAGGGAGGGTGGGCAGTTCTTC CASSSLREGGQFF
TRBD2 TRBJ2-7 TRBV20-1 - TGCAGTGCTAGTAGGCCTAGCGGTGCCTACGAGCAGTACTTC CSASRPSGAYEQYF
- TRBJ1-2 TRBV3-1/TRBV3-2 - TGTGCCAGCAGCCAACCGGGACATTACTATGGCTACACCTTC CASSQPGHYYGYTF
TRBD1 TRBJ1-6 TRBV28 - TGTGCCAGCAGTTTTATCAGGGGGAATTCACCCCTCCACTTT CASSFIRGNSPLHF
- TRBJ2-7 TRBV2 - TGTGCCAGCGCCCGGGACATCTCCTACGAGCAGTACTTC CASARDISYEQYF
- TRBJ2-1 TRBV5-1 - TGCGCCAGCAGCTTTGAGGGAAGCTACAATGAGCAGTTCTTC CASSFEGSYNEQFF
- TRBJ1-1 TRBV12-5 once TGTGCTAGTGGTTTTGGAGAGCTGATGAACACTGAAGCTTTCTTT CASGFGELMNTEAFF